This is a list of T cell receptor beta chains from one sample in a study of blood T cell repertoires in COVID-19. TCRdb's table, derived via immunoSEQ multiplex PCR, lists solely in-frame clones and lacks some. The table lists approximately 230,000 clones, roughly 80% of them singletons. The sequenced sample consisted of peripheral blood. Receptors originate from a woman of 80 years or more with active or convalescent COVID-19. CDR3s include the opening cysteine and the closing phenylalanine or tryptophan.

V	J	CDR3
TRBV19	TRBJ1-2	CASSIRGSGYTF
TRBV30	TRBJ2-7	CAWSVQGGEQYF
TRBV25-1	TRBJ1-4	CASSHEGAGEKLFF
TRBV5-6	TRBJ2-1	CASSFDFVGLAGVDEQFF
TRBV20-1	TRBJ2-7	CSASGGTSGDVYEQYF
TRBV19	TRBJ1-2	CASRTGTGVYGYTF
TRBV29-1	TRBJ2-7	CSVRAGLYEQYF
TRBV3-1/TRBV3-2	TRBJ1-1	CATSPSWGLQGTEAFF
TRBV19	TRBJ2-2	CASSLSGSPSGELFF
TRBV6-1	TRBJ1-3	CASSVTVSLRGNTIYF
TRBV5-4	TRBJ1-1	CASSYQGAEAFF
TRBV5-1	TRBJ2-7	CASSLVGGRYEQYF
TRBV27	TRBJ2-2	CASSHAAGGTGELFF
TRBV10-1	TRBJ2-1	CASRPGGSSYNEQFF
TRBV18	TRBJ1-4	CASSRDTVEKLFF
TRBV19	TRBJ1-4	CASSTGATNEKLFF
TRBV2	TRBJ2-7	CASGRGALGYEQYF
TRBV18	TRBJ1-4	CASSPPGQGRNEKLFF
TRBV5-1	TRBJ2-1	CASSLGGTSGSANEQFF
TRBV10-3	TRBJ1-4	CAISGSPTNEKLFF
TRBV10-3	TRBJ2-2	CATRDSADTGELFF
TRBV30	TRBJ1-1	CAWRAGGLNTEAFF
TRBV6-5	TRBJ2-1	CASRPPGVSYNEQFF
TRBV20-1	TRBJ1-1	CSALGDTEAFF
TRBV28	TRBJ1-5	CASRIGGTGNQPQHF
TRBV7-8	TRBJ1-1	CASSVRTGMNTEAFF
TRBV15	TRBJ1-5	CATSSGAFNQPQHF